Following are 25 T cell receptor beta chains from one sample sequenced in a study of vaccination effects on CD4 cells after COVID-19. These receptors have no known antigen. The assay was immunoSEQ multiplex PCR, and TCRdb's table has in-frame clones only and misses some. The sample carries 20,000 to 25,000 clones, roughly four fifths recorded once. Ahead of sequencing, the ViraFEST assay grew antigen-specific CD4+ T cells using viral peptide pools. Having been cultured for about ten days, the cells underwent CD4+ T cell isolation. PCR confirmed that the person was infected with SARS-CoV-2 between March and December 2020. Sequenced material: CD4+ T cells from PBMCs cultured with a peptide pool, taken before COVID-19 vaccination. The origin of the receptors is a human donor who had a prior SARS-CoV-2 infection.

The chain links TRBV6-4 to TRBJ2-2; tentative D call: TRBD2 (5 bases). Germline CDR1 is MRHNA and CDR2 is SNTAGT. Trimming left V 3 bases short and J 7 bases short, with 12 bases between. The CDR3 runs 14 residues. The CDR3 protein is CASSEEETIGELFF. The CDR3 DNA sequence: TGTGCCAGCAGTGAGGAGGAGACAATCGGGGAGCTGTTTTTT.

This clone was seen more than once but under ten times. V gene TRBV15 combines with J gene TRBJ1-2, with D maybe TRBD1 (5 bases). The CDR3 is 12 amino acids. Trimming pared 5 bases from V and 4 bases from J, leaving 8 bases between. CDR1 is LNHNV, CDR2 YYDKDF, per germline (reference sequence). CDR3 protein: CATSGAGYGYTF. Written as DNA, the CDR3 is TGTGCCACCAGCGGGGCAGGCTATGGCTACACCTTC.

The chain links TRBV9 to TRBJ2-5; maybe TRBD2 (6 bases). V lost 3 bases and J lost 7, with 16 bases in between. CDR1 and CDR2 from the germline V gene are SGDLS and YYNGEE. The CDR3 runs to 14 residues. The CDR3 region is CASSETLALGTQYF. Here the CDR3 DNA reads TGTGCCAGCAGCGAGACACTAGCCCTTGGGACCCAGTACTTC.

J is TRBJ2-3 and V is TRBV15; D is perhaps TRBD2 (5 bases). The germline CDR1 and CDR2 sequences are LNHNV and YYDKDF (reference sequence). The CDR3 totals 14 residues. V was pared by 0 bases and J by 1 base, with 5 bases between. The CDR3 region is CATSRERGTDTQYF. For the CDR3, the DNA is TGTGCCACCAGCAGAGAGCGGGGCACAGATACGCAGTATTTT.

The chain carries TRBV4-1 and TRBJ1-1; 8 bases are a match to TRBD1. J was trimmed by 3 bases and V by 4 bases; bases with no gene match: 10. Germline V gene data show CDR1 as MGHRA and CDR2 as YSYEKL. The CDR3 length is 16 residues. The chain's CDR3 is CASSPGPDRGDTEAFF. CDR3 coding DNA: TGCGCCAGCAGCCCCGGTCCTGACAGGGGAGACACTGAAGCTTTCTTT.

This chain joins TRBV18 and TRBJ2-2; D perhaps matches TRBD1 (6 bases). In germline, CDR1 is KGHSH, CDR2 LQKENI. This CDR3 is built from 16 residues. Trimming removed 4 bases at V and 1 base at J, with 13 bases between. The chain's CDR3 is CASSLLGTLNTGELFF. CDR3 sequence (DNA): TGTGCCAGCTCACTACTCGGGACATTGAACACCGGGGAGCTGTTTTTT.

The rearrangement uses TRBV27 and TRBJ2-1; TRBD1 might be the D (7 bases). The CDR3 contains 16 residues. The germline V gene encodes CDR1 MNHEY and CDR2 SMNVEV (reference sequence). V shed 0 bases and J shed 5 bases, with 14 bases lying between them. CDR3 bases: TGTGCCAGCAGTTTATCGAATTGGAGGGGGCACAATGAGCAGTTCTTC. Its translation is CASSLSNWRGHNEQFF.

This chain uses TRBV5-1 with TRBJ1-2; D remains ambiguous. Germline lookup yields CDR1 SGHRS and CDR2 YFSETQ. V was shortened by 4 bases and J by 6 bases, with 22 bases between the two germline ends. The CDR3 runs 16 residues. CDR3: CASSLPRGPTRDGYTF. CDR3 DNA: TGCGCCAGCAGCCTACCCCGAGGGCCTACTCGGGATGGCTACACCTTC.

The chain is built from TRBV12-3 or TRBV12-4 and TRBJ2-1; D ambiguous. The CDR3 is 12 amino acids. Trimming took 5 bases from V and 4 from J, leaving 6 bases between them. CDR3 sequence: CASSGEYNEQFF. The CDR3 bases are TGTGCCAGCAGTGGGGAATACAATGAGCAGTTCTTC.

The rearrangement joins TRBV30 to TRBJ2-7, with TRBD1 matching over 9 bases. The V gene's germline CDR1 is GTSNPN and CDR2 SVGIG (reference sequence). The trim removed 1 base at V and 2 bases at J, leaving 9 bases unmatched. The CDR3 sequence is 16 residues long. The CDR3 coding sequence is TGTGCCTGGAGTGGATCCCGGGACAGGGTTACCTACGAGCAGTACTTC. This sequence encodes CAWSGSRDRVTYEQYF.

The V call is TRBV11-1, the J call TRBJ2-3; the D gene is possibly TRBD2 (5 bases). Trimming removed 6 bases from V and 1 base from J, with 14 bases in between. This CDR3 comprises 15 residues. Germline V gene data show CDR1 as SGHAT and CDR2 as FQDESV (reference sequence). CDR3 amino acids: CASSHGEGGTDTQYF. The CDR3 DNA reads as TGTGCCAGCAGTCACGGCGAGGGTGGCACAGATACGCAGTATTTT.

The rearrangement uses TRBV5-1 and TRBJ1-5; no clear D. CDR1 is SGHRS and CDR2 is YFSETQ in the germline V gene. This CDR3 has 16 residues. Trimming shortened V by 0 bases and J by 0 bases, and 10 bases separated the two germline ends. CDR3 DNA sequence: TGCGCCAGCAGCTTGGATGGACGACATAGCAATCAGCCCCAGCATTTT. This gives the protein CASSLDGRHSNQPQHF. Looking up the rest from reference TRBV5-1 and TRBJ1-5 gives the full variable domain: KAGVTQTPRYLIKTRGQQVTLSCSPISGHRSVSWYQQTPGQGLQFLFEYFSETQRNKGNFPGRFSGRQFSNSRSEMNVSTLELGDSALYLCASSLDGRHSNQPQHFGDGTRLSIL.

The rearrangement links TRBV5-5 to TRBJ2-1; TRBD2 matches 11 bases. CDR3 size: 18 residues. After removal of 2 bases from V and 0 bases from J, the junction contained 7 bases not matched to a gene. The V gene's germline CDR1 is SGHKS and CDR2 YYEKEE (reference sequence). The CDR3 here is CASSFGTSGLSSYNEQFF. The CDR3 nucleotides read TGTGCCAGCAGCTTTGGGACTAGCGGACTCAGCTCCTACAATGAGCAGTTCTTC.

In DNA, the CDR3 is TGTGCCACCGCCGCACAAATCACAGATACGCAGTATTTT. It specifies CATAAQITDTQYF. This chain joins TRBV24-1 and TRBJ2-3; D not resolved. The CDR3 spans 13 residues. Trimming left V 9 bases short and J 2 bases short, with 11 bases between. Looked up from germline, CDR1 is KGHDR and CDR2 is SFDVKD.

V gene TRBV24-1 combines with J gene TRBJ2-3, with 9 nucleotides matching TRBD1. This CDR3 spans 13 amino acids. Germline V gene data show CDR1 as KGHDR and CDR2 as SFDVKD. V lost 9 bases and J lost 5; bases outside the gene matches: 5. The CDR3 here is CATGGQGEDTQYF. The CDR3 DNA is TGTGCCACCGGGGGACAGGGAGAAGATACGCAGTATTTT.

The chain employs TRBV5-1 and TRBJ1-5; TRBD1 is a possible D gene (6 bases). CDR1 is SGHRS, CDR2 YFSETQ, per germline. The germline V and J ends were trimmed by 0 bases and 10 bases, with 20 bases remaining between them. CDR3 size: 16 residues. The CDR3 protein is CASSLGTRGGLSPQHF. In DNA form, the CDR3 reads TGCGCCAGCAGCTTGGGAACTAGAGGGGGTTTATCACCCCAGCATTTT. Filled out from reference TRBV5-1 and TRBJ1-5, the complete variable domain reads KAGVTQTPRYLIKTRGQQVTLSCSPISGHRSVSWYQQTPGQGLQFLFEYFSETQRNKGNFPGRFSGRQFSNSRSEMNVSTLELGDSALYLCASSLGTRGGLSPQHFGDGTRLSIL.

The CDR3 sequence: CASSSIETGNSYEQYF. The DNA for the CDR3 is TGTGCCAGCAGCTCGATTGAGACAGGGAACTCCTACGAGCAGTACTTC. V is TRBV5-5 and J is TRBJ2-7, with 7 bases that match TRBD1. The CDR3 is 16 residues long. Germline lookup yields CDR1 SGHKS and CDR2 YYEKEE (reference sequence). V shed 3 bases and J 0 bases; nucleotides not matched to a gene: 9.

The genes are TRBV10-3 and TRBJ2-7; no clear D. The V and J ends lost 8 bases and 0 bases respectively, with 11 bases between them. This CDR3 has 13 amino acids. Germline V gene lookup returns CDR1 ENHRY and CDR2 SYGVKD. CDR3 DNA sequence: TGTGCCATCCGGCAGGCCAGCTCCTACGAGCAGTACTTC. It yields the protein CAIRQASSYEQYF.

For the CDR3, the DNA is TGTGCCAGCAGTTACTCACCGGAATGGGCATTTGGCTACACCTTC. It yields the protein CASSYSPEWAFGYTF. V usage is TRBV6-5 and J usage is TRBJ1-2; D call uncertain. Germline values: CDR1 MNHEY, CDR2 SVGAGI. This CDR3 has 15 residues. Trimming stripped 0 bases from V and 7 bases from J, with 15 bases between.

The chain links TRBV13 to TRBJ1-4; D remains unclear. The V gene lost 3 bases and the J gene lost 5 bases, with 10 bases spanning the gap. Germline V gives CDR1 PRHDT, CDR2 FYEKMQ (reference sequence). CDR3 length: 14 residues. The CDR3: CASSLGAKNEKLFF. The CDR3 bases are TGTGCCAGCAGCTTGGGTGCGAAAAATGAAAAACTGTTTTTT.

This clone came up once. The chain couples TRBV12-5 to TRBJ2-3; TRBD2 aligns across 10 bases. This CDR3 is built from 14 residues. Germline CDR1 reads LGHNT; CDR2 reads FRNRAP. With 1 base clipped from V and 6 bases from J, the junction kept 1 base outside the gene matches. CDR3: CASGLGTSGDTQYF. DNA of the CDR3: TGTGCTAGTGGTTTGGGGACTAGCGGCGATACGCAGTATTTT.

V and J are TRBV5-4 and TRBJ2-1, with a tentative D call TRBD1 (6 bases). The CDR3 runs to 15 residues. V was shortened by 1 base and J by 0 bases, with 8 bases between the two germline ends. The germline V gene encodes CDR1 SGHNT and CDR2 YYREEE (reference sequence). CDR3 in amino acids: CASSLSGDSYNEQFF. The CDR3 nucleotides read TGTGCCAGCAGCTTGTCAGGGGACTCCTACAATGAGCAGTTCTTC.

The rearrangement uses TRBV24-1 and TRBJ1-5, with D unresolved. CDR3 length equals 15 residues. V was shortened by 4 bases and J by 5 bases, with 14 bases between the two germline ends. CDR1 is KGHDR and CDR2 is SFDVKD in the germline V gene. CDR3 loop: CATSDSRSSDQPQHF. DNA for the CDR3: TGTGCCACCAGTGACTCTAGATCATCGGATCAGCCCCAGCATTTT.

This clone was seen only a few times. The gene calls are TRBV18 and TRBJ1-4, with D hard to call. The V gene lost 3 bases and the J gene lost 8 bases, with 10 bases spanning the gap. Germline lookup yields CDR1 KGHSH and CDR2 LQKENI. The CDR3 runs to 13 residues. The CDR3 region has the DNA TGTGCCAGCTCACCGCCAGGAGGCGAAAAACTGTTTTTT. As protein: CASSPPGGEKLFF. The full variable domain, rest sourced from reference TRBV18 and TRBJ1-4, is NAGVMQNPRHLVRRRGQEARLRCSPMKGHSHVYWYRQLPEEGLKFMVYLQKENIIDESGMPKERFSAEFPKEGPSILRIQQVVRGDSAAYFCASSPPGGEKLFFGSGTQLSVL.

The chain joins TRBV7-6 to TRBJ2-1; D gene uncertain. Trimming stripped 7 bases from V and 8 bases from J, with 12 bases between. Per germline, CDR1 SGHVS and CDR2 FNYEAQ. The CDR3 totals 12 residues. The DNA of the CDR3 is TGTGCCAGCACCTCTACCACTTATGAGCAGTTCTTC. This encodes CASTSTTYEQFF. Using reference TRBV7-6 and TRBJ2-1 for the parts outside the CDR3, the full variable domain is GAGVSQSPRYKVTKRGQDVALRCDPISGHVSLYWYRQALGQGPEFLTYFNYEAQQDKSGLPNDRFSAERPEGSISTLTIQRTEQRDSAMYRCASTSTTYEQFFGPGTRLTVL.